Reported below is one TCR beta chain. TCRB transcripts that were expressed got sequenced, as all of the isolated RNA had been reverse transcribed. Assay: immunoSEQ multiplex PCR; the TCRdb copy retains only in-frame clones and omits some. Of some 500,000 clones in the sample, 10% to 12% were seen once. The CDR3 extends over 14 amino acids. V was cut by 4 bases and J by 5 bases, with 12 bases left in between. The sample is drawn from a study of beta chain features in type 1 diabetes. The TCR was taken from a woman aged 18-29 years in good health. The sequencing input was naive CD4+ T cells from blood. The chain combines TRBV23-1 with TRBJ2-1, with D possibly TRBD1 on 5 matching bases. TRBV23-1 carries the ORF label, with uncertain function. The chain's CDR3 is CASSPNDSDNEQFF. CDR3 in DNA: TGCGCCAGCAGTCCTAATGACAGTGACAATGAGCAGTTCTTC.